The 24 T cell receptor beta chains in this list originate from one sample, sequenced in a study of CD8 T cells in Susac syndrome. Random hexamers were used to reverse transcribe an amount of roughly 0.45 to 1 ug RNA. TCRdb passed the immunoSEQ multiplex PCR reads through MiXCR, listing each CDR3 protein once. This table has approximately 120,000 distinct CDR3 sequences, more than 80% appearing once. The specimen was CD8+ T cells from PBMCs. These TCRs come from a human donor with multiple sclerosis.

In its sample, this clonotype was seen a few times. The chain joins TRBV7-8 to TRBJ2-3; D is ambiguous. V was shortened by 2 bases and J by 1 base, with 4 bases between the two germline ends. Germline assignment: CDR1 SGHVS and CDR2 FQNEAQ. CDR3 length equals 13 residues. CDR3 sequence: CASSLLRTDTQYF. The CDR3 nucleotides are TGTGCCAGCAGCTTACTCCGCACAGATACGCAGTATTTT.

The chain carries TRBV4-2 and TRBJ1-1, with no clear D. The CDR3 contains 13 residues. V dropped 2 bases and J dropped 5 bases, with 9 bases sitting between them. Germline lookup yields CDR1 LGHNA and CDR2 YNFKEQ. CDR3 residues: CASSQTTRTEAFF. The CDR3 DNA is TGTGCCAGCAGCCAAACTACACGGACTGAAGCTTTCTTT.

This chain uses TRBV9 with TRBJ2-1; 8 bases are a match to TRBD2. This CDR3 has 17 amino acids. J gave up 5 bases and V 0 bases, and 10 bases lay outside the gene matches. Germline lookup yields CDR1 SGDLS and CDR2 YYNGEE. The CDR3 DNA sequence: TGTGCCAGCAGCGTAGCTCGCGGCGGGGGGTCCCACAATGAGCAGTTCTTC. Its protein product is CASSVARGGGSHNEQFF.

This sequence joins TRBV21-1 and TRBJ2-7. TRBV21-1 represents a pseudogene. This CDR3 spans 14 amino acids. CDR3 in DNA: TGTGCCAGCAGCATTTCACAGTACTCCTACGAGCAGTACGTC. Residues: CASSISQYSYEQYV.

As DNA, the CDR3 is TGTGCCAGCAGCCAAGAATCCCCGGACAGCCCCCAATTCTATGGCTACACCTTC. It translates to CASSQESPDSPQFYGYTF. The genes are TRBV3-1 and TRBJ1-2, with D tentatively TRBD1 (6 bases). CDR1 and CDR2 from the germline V gene are LGHDT and YNNKEL (reference sequence). The CDR3 length is 18 residues. The V end lost 0 bases, the J end lost 4 bases, and 21 bases lay between the germline ends.

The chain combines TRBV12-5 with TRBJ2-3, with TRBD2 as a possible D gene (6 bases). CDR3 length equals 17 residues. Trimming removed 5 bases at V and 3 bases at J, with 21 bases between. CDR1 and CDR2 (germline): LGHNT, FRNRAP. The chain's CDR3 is CASGAAITGVWTDTQYF. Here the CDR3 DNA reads TGTGCTAGTGGTGCCGCTATTACGGGAGTGTGGACAGATACGCAGTATTTT.

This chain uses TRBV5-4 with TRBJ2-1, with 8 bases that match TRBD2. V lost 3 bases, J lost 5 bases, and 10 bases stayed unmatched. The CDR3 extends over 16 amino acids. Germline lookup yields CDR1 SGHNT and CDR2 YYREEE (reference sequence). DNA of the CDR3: TGTGCCAGCAGCTCCGGGGGGGCCAGTATCGACAATGAGCAGTTCTTC. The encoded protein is CASSSGGASIDNEQFF.

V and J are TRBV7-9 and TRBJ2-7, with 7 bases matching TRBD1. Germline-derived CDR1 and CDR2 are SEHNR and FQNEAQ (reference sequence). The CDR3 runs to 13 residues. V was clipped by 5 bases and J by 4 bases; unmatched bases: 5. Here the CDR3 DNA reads TGTGCCAGCAGCAAAAACAGGGGTTACGAGCAGTACTTC. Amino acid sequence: CASSKNRGYEQYF. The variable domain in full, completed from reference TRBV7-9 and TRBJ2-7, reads DTGVSQNPRHKITKRGQNVTFRCDPISEHNRLYWYRQTLGQGPEFLTYFQNEAQLEKSRLLSDRFSAERPKGSFSTLEIQRTEQGDSAMYLCASSKNRGYEQYFGPGTRLTVT.

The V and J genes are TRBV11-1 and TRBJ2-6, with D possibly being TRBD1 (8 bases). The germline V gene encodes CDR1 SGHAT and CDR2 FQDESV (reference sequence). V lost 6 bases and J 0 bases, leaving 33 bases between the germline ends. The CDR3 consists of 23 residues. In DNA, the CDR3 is TGTGCCAGCAGTAGACATCAAAGTGCGTCCGGACAGGGAGGGGGCTCTGGGGCCAACGTCCTGACTTTC. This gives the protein CASSRHQSASGQGGGSGANVLTF.

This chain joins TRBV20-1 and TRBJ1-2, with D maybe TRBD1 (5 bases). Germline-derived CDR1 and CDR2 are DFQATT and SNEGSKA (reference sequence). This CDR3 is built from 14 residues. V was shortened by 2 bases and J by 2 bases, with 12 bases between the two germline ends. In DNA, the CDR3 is TGCAGTGCTAGATCTGTAGGGGCAAACTATGGCTACACCTTC. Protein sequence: CSARSVGANYGYTF.

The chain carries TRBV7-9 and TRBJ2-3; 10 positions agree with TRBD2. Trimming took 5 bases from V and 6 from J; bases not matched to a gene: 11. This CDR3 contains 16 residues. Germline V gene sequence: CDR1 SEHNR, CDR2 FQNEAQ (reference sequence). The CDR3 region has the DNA TGTGCCAGCAGCCAGCGGGTTAGCGGGGGGCTGGATACGCAGTATTTT. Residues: CASSQRVSGGLDTQYF. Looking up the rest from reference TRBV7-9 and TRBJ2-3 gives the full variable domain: DTGVSQNPRHKITKRGQNVTFRCDPISEHNRLYWYRQTLGQGPEFLTYFQNEAQLEKSRLLSDRFSAERPKGSFSTLEIQRTEQGDSAMYLCASSQRVSGGLDTQYFGPGTRLTVL.

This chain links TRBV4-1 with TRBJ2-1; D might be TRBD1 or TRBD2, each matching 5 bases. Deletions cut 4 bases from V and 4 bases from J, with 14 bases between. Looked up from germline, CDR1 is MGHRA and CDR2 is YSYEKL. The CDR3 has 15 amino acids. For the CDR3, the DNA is TGCGCCAGCAGCCGGGACCCTTTAGGGTACAATGAGCAGTTCTTC. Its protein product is CASSRDPLGYNEQFF.

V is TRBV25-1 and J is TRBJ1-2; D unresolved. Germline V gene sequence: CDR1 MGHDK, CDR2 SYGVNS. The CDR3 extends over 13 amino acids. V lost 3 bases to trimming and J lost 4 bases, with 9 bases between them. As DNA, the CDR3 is TGTGCCAGCAGTGACCACCTAGCCTATGGCTACACCTTC. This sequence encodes CASSDHLAYGYTF.

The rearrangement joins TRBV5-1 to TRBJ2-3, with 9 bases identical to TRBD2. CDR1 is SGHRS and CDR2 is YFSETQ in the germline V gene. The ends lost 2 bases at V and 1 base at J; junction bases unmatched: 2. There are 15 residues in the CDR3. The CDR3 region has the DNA TGCGCCAGCAGCTTTGGCGGGAGGGGCACAGATACGCAGTATTTT. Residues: CASSFGGRGTDTQYF.

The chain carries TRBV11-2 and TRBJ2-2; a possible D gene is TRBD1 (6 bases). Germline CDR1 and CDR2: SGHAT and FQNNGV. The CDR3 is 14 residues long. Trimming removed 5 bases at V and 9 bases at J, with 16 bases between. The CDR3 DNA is TGTGCCAGCAGCCCGCAACAGGGATTGTGGGAGCTGTTTTTT. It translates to CASSPQQGLWELFF.

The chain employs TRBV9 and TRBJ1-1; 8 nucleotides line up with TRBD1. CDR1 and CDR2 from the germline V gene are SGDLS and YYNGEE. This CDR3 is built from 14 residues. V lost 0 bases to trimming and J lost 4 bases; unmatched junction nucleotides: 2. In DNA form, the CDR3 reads TGTGCCAGCAGCGTAGGGACAGGGTTCACTGAAGCTTTCTTT. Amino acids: CASSVGTGFTEAFF.

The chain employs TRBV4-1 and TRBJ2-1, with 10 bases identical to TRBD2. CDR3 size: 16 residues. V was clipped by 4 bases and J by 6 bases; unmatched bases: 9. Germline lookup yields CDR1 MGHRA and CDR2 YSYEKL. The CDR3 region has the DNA TGCGCCAGCAGCCCGAGGGGGACTAGCGAGAGCAATGAGCAGTTCTTC. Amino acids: CASSPRGTSESNEQFF.

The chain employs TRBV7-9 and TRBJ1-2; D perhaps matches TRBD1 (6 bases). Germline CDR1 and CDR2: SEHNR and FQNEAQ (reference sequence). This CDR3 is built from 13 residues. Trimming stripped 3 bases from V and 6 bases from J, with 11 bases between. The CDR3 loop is CASSFGRGHGYTF. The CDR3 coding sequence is TGTGCCAGCAGCTTCGGCAGGGGTCATGGCTACACCTTC.

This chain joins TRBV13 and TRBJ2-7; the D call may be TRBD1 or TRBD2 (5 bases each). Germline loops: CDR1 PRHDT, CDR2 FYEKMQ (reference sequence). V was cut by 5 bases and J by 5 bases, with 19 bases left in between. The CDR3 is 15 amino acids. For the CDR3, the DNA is TGTGCCAGCAGCCCAACCGGGACGTCGCACGACGAGCAGTACTTC. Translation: CASSPTGTSHDEQYF.

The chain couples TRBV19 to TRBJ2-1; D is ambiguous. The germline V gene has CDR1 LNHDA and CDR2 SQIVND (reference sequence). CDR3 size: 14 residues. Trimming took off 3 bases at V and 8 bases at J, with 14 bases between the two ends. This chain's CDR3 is CASSIEVTEDEQFF. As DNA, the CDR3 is TGTGCCAGTAGTATTGAGGTGACTGAAGATGAGCAGTTCTTC.

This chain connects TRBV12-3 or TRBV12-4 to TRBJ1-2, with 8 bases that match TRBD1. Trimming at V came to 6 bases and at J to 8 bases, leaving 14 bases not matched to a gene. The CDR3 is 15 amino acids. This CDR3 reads CASSLQGAGFGGYTF. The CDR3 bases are TGTGCCAGCAGCCTTCAGGGGGCTGGTTTTGGGGGCTACACCTTC.

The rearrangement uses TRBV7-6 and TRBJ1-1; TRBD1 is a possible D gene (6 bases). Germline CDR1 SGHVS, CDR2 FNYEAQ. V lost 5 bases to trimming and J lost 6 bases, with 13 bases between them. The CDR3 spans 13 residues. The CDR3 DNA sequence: TGTGCCAGCAGCCACGGGACAAACGCTGAAGCTTTCTTT. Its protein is CASSHGTNAEAFF.

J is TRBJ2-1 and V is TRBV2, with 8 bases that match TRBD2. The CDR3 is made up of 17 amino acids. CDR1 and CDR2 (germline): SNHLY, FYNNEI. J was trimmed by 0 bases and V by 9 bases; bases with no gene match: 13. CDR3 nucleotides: TGTGCCAGTCCCCCCAGCGGGAGTTTGAGCTCCTACAATGAGCAGTTCTTC. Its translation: CASPPSGSLSSYNEQFF. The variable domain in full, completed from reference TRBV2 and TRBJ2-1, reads EPEVTQTPSHQVTQMGQEVILRCVPISNHLYFYWYRQILGQKVEFLVSFYNNEISEKSEIFDDQFSVERPDGSNFTLKIRSTKLEDSAMYFCASPPSGSLSSYNEQFFGPGTRLTVL.

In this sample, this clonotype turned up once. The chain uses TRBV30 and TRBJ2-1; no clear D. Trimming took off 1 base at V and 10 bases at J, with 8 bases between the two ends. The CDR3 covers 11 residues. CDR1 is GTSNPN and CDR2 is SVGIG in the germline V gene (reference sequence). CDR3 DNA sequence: TGTGCCTGGAGTGAGTCCGGCGAGCAGTTCTTC. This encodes CAWSESGEQFF.